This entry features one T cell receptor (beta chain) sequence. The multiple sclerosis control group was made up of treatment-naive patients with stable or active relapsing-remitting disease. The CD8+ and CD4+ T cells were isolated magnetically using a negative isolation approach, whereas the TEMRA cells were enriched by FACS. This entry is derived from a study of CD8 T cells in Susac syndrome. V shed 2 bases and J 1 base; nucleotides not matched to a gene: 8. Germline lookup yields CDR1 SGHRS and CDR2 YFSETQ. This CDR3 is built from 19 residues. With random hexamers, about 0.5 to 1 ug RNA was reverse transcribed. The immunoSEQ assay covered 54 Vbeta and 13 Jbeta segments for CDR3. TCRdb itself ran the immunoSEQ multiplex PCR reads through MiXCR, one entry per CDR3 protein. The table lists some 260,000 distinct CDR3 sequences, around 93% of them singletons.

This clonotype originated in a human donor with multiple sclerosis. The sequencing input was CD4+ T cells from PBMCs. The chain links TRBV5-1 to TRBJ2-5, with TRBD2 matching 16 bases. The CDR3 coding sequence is TGCGCCAGCAGCTTACCGGGACTAGCGGGAGGGAGAGGCCAAGAGACCCAGTACTTC. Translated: CASSLPGLAGGRGQETQYF.